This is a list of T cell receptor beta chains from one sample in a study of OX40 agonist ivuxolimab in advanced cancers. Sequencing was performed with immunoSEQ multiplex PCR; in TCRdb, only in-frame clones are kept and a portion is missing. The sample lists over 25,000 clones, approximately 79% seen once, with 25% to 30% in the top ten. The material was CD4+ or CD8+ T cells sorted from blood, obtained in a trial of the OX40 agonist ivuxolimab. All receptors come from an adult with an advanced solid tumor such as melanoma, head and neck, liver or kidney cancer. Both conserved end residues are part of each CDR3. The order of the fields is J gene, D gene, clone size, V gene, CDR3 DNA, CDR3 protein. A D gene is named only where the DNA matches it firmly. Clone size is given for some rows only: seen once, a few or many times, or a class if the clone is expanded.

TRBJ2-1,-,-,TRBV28,TGTGCCAGCAGTCGCAACAAAGCGGTTTACAATGAGCAGTTCTTC,CASSRNKAVYNEQFF
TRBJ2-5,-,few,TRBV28,TGTGCCAGCAGTTTATTGGACAATCAAGAGACCCAGTACTTC,CASSLLDNQETQYF
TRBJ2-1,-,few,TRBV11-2,TGTGCCAGCAGCTTAGGGGTGTTTGGGGTAAGGGACCATGAGCAGTTCTTC,CASSLGVFGVRDHEQFF
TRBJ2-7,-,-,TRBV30,TGTGCCTGGAGGGCGGATATCTCCTACGAGCAGTACTTC,CAWRADISYEQYF
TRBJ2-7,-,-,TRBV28,TGTGCCAGCAGTTTATTTAGGGAAGTCCACGAGCAGTACTTC,CASSLFREVHEQYF
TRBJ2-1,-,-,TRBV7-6,TGTGCCAGCAGCTTAGGGGCAGGGGACAACAATGAGCAGTTCTTC,CASSLGAGDNNEQFF
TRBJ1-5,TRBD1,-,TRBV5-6,TGTGCCAGCAGCTTAGGACAGGGAGGCCAGCCCCAGCATTTT,CASSLGQGGQPQHF
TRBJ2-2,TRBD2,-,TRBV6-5,TGTGCCAGCAGTTACTCGAGCCTAGCGGGAATGGAGCTGTTTTTT,CASSYSSLAGMELFF
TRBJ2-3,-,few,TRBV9,TGTGCCAGCAGCGTCGCCAGGGACGGGGCAGATACGCAGTATTTT,CASSVARDGADTQYF
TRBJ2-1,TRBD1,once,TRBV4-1,TGCGCCAGCAGCCCGGACAGGGGGGGCTACAATGAGCAGTTCTTC,CASSPDRGGYNEQFF
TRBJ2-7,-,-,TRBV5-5,TGTGCCAGCAGCTTGGGTTGGGGTTCCTACGAGCAGTACTTC,CASSLGWGSYEQYF
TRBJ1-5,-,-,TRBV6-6,TGTGCCGGCAGTTACAACGGGGGGAATCAGCCCCAGCATTTT,CAGSYNGGNQPQHF
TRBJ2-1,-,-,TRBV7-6,TGTGCCAGCAGCTTAGCGGGAGAGCAGTTCTTC,CASSLAGEQFF
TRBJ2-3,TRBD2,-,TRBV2,TGTGCCAGCAGTTATAGCGGGGGGGCCCTAGATACGCAGTATTTT,CASSYSGGALDTQYF
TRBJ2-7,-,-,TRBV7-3,TGTGCCAGCAGCTTAATCGGCGGAACAACCTACGAGCAGTACTTC,CASSLIGGTTYEQYF
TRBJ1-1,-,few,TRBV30,TGTGCCTGGAGTCCAGGGGTGAGCACTGAAGCTTTCTTT,CAWSPGVSTEAFF
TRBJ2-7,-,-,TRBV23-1,TGCGCCAGCAGTCAACAAGGAGGAGGTAGGACCTACGAGCAGTACTTC,CASSQQGGGRTYEQYF
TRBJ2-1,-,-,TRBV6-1,TGTGCCAGCGCAGCAGATAACAATGAGCAGTTCTTC,CASAADNNEQFF
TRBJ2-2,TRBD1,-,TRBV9,TGTGCCAGCAGCTCCACAGGGGGGAACACCGGGGAGCTGTTTTTT,CASSSTGGNTGELFF
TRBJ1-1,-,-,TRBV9,TGTGCCAGCAGCGCCGACACGGGGACGGATAGCGTAGCTTTCTTT,CASSADTGTDSVAFF
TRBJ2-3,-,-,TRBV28,TGTGCCAGCAGACCGCCTTCGACAGGCTCCTATAGCACAGATACGCAGTATTTT,CASRPPSTGSYSTDTQYF
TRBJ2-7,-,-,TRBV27,TGTGCCAGCAGTTTTCAGGGATCCGAGCAGTACTTC,CASSFQGSEQYF
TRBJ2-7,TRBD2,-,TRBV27,TGTGCCAGCAGTTTATTCGTAACTAGCGGGAGGAGGGAGCAGTACTTC,CASSLFVTSGRREQYF
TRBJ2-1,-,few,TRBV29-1,TGCAGCGCGGGACCAGTATGGTATGAGCAGTTCTTC,CSAGPVWYEQFF
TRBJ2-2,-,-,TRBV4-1,TGCGCCAGCAGCCAAGGGTACTCCGGGGAGCTGTTTTTT,CASSQGYSGELFF
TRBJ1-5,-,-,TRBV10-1,TGCGCCAGCAGTGAATCGGGGGAGTATCAGCCCCAGCATTTT,CASSESGEYQPQHF
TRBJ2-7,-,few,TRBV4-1,TGCGCCAGCAGCCAAGATGGACTCAATGGGCGATACGAGCAGTACTTC,CASSQDGLNGRYEQYF
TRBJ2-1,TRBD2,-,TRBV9,TGTGCCAGCAGCCACCGGGTTAGCGGGGCGTACAATGAGCAGTTCTTC,CASSHRVSGAYNEQFF
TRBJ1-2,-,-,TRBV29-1,TGCAGCGTTGAAGGGACCGCGGGCGGGAGCTACACCTTC,CSVEGTAGGSYTF